This record covers a single T cell receptor beta chain. Its antigen has not been determined. Base qualities are missing; no much larger clone stands one base away. The immunoSEQ Assay, a bias-controlled multiplex PCR, was used to amplify TCRbeta CDR3 regions from genomic DNA. The paper's processing steps were these. Nucleated cell counts per sample were estimated from amplification of reference gene primers within the assay. To quantify the absolute abundance of each unique TCRbeta CDR3 rearrangement, sequence reads were collapsed and filtered. For each sample, productive Simpson clonality was calculated as the square root of Simpson's diversity index over productive rearrangements. TCRdb took this table from immuneACCESS and kept in-frame rearrangements with V and J called. Such tables lack part of the clones; where checked against another copy, unresolved V genes explain under half of the gap, and the rest is unexplained. D and trimming come from the DNA, and the V and J calls and clone size come from that table. The sample contains some 120,000 clones, 65% to 85% of them found a single time. The ten largest clones add up to under 0.85% of the sample.

Each collaborating institution followed its own protocols to collect whole blood in K2EDTA tubes. For TCRbeta analysis, collaborators shipped samples in one of three forms: frozen whole blood, isolated PBMCs, or DNA extracted from either of those sample types. The V and J ends are trimmed by 5 bases and 5 bases, leaving 15 bases between them. Taken from cysteine to phenylalanine, the CDR3 has 14 residues. The entry retains the CDR3 DNA only, 42 bases that are in frame from base 1. The germline V gene yields SGHTA for CDR1 and FQGNSA for CDR2. The entry originates in a study of blood T cell repertoires in COVID-19 (TCRdb year 2020). Background on the whole study: Collaborator samples came from the United States, Italy and Spain and covered acute and convalescent phases of COVID-19. The material from the prospective study consisted of cDNA or gDNA derived from T cells, B-cell-depleted T cells, or PBMCs. Deeply sampled blood TCRbeta repertoires from subjects exposed to, actively infected with, or recovered from COVID-19 were included in the dataset. A freely available public database, intended as a resource for researchers studying the immune response to SARS-CoV-2, is where the repertoires were released. The samples were drawn from the first 160 participants of the ongoing ImmuneRACE study and from 1,254 subjects provided by 6 global collaborators. The sample metadata nearly always contained a de-identified subject ID, COVID-19 status, age in years and sex. HLA class I and class II types, where available, came from metadata supplied by the sample provider rather than from assay-based typing. The study at large found these results: How much clinical and demographic metadata was included differed by source and by participant, and the metadata was provided uncurated.

Material: peripheral blood. The chain joins TRBV7-2 to TRBJ1-1, with no D gene named confidently. This receptor was taken from a woman in her seventies with acute or convalescent COVID-19. CDR3 protein: CASSPGRGSTEAFF. The DNA sequence is as follows: TGTGCCAGCAGCCCCGGTAGAGGGTCAACTGAAGCTTTCTTT.